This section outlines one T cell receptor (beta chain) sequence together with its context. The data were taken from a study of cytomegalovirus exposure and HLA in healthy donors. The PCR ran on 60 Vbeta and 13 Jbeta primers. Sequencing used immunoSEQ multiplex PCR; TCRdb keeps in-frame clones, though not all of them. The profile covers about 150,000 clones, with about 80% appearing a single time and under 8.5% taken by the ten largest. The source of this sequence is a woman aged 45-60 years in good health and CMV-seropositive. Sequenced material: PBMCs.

CDR3: CASSDKGGAGTGELFF. For the CDR3, the DNA is TGTGCCAGCAGTGATAAGGGGGGGGCGGGGACCGGGGAGCTGTTTTTT. The chain uses TRBV6-1 and TRBJ2-2, with a weak D call TRBD2 (7 bases). V was trimmed by 3 bases and J by 5 bases, leaving 16 bases between them. The CDR3 is made up of 16 amino acids. In germline, CDR1 is MNHNS, CDR2 SASEGT.